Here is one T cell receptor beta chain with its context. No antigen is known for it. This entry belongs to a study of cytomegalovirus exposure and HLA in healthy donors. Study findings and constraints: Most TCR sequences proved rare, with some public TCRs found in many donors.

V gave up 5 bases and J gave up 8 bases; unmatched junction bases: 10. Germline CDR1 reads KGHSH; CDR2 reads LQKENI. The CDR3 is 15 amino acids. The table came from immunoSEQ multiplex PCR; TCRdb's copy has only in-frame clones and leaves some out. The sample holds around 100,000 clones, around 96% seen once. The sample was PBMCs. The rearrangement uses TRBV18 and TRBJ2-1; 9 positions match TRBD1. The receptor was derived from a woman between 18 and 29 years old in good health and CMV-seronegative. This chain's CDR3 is CASSFRDRDRDEQFF. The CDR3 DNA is TGTGCCAGCTCATTCCGGGACAGGGACCGTGATGAGCAGTTCTTC.